Listed below are T cell receptor beta chains from one sample, sequenced in a study of PD-L1 blockade in urothelial cancer. Method: immunoSEQ multiplex PCR; TCRdb's copy keeps in-frame clones and lacks some. The table lists 40,000 to 55,000 clones, approximately 90% of them singletons. The source was PBMCs, collected around atezolizumab (anti-PD-L1) treatment. The origin of the receptors is a donor at least 40 years old with urothelial cancer. CDR3s include the opening cysteine and the closing phenylalanine or tryptophan. A D gene is named only where the DNA matches it firmly. Part of the rows lack a size; the others show once, few, many or a class for expanded clones.

CDR3,DNA,V,D,J,size
CASSRTSGDGNEQFF,TGTGCCAGCTCGCGAACTAGCGGGGACGGGAATGAGCAGTTCTTC,TRBV18,TRBD2,TRBJ2-1,-
CASSLTPTRLAGPGELFF,TGTGCCAGCAGCTTAACTCCAACTCGACTAGCGGGACCCGGGGAGCTGTTTTTT,TRBV7-3,TRBD2,TRBJ2-2,-
CATKRDRTNYGYTF,TGTGCCACCAAACGGGACAGGACTAACTATGGCTACACCTTC,TRBV15,TRBD1,TRBJ1-2,-
CASSLRASGAGELFF,TGCGCCAGCAGCTTAAGGGCTAGCGGGGCCGGGGAGCTGTTTTTT,TRBV5-1,TRBD2,TRBJ2-2,-
CASSPYSGSRGNEQFF,TGCGCCAGCAGCCCCTATAGCGGGAGCCGGGGGAATGAGCAGTTCTTC,TRBV5-1,TRBD2,TRBJ2-1,-
CASSARAGGLGEQYF,TGCGCCAGCAGCGCGAGAGCGGGGGGATTGGGAGAGCAGTACTTC,TRBV5-1,TRBD2,TRBJ2-7,-
CAWGKTGKGPQHF,TGTGCCTGGGGAAAGACAGGGAAAGGGCCCCAGCATTTT,TRBV30,TRBD1,TRBJ1-5,-
CASSPDRRSGNTIYF,TGCGCCAGCAGCCCGGACAGGAGGTCTGGAAACACCATATATTTT,TRBV4-1,TRBD1,TRBJ1-3,-
CASSFDRQASGNTIYF,TGTGCCAGCAGCTTCGACAGACAGGCCTCTGGAAACACCATATATTTT,TRBV7-2,-,TRBJ1-3,-
CASSSQQGLGPQHF,TGTGCCAGCAGCTCCCAACAGGGGCTTGGGCCCCAGCATTTT,TRBV7-2,TRBD1,TRBJ1-5,-
CASSPDRAYGYTF,TGCGCCAGCAGCCCTGACAGGGCCTATGGCTACACCTTC,TRBV5-1,TRBD1,TRBJ1-2,-
CASSLRGGFQETQYF,TGTGCCAGCAGCCTTAGGGGGGGATTCCAAGAGACCCAGTACTTC,TRBV7-8,-,TRBJ2-5,-
CASSLVGGGDEQFF,TGTGCCAGCAGCTTAGTGGGCGGGGGAGATGAGCAGTTCTTC,TRBV7-9,TRBD2,TRBJ2-1,-
CASSPGQGGYEQYF,TGTGCCAGCAGCCCCGGACAGGGGGGCTATGAGCAGTACTTC,TRBV7-3,TRBD1,TRBJ2-7,-
CASSQSTARRLQLPHGQFF,TGCGCCAGCAGCCAATCTACCGCCCGCAGGTTGCAGCTACCCCATGGGCAGTTCTTC,TRBV4-3,-,TRBJ2-1,-
CASSSAGAGANVLTF,TGTGCCAGCAGCTCCGCGGGGGCCGGGGCCAACGTCCTGACTTTC,TRBV7-9,-,TRBJ2-6,-
CASSGQGASSYEQYF,TGTGCCAGCAGCGGACAGGGGGCGAGCTCCTACGAGCAGTACTTC,TRBV7-2,TRBD1,TRBJ2-7,-
CASSAPGQDLYGQYF,TGTGCCAGCAGCGCACCGGGACAGGACCTCTACGGTCAGTACTTC,TRBV7-9,TRBD1,TRBJ2-7,-
CASSLGQGETQYF,TGTGCCAGCAGCCTCGGACAGGGAGAGACCCAGTACTTC,TRBV5-4,TRBD1,TRBJ2-5,-
CASSEQYNEQFF,TGTGCCAGCAGTGAACAGTACAATGAGCAGTTCTTC,TRBV2,-,TRBJ2-1,once
CASSLTPLNSGYEQYF,TGTGCCAGCAGTCTGACCCCCCTGAATAGCGGGTACGAGCAGTACTTC,TRBV14,TRBD2,TRBJ2-7,-
CASSHGGAGGGRDEQFF,TGTGCCAGCAGCCACGGGGGAGCGGGAGGAGGGAGGGATGAGCAGTTCTTC,TRBV4-2,TRBD2,TRBJ2-1,-
CAWSGWTGVGNTIYF,TGTGCCTGGAGTGGTTGGACAGGGGTTGGAAACACCATATATTTT,TRBV30,TRBD1,TRBJ1-3,-
CASSPRRGRVIAGELFF,TGTGCCAGCTCACCAAGAAGGGGCAGGGTTATCGCCGGGGAGCTGTTTTTT,TRBV18,-,TRBJ2-2,-
CASRVLAGQNTGELFF,TGTGCCAGCAGGGTACTAGCGGGACAGAACACCGGGGAGCTGTTTTTT,TRBV6-9,TRBD2,TRBJ2-2,-
CASSTRRGRDTQYF,TGTGCCAGTAGTACCCGGCGGGGGAGGGATACGCAGTATTTT,TRBV19,TRBD2,TRBJ2-3,-
CATSPPRSGAYEQYF,TGTGCCACCAGCCCCCCCCGGAGCGGGGCGTACGAGCAGTACTTC,TRBV15,TRBD2,TRBJ2-7,once
CASSFGTSGTDTQYF,TGCGCCAGCAGCTTTGGGACTAGCGGCACAGATACGCAGTATTTT,TRBV5-1,TRBD2,TRBJ2-3,-
CASSELNTGELFF,TGCGCCAGCAGTGAACTAAACACCGGGGAGCTGTTTTTT,TRBV4-1,-,TRBJ2-2,-
CASSRTGPDTQYF,TGTGCCAGCTCACGGACAGGGCCAGATACGCAGTATTTT,TRBV18,TRBD1,TRBJ2-3,-
CAWSVRRGDTQYF,TGTGCCTGGAGTGTACGCAGGGGAGATACGCAGTATTTT,TRBV30,-,TRBJ2-3,-
CASSLGTGGTEAFF,TGTGCCAGCAGTTTAGGGACAGGGGGGACTGAAGCTTTCTTT,TRBV27,TRBD1,TRBJ1-1,-
CASREGNQETQYF,TGTGCCAGCAGGGAGGGGAATCAGGAGACCCAGTACTTC,TRBV7-9,-,TRBJ2-5,few
CASSFSGLGGADTQYF,TGTGCCAGCAGTTTCTCGGGACTAGGGGGCGCAGATACGCAGTATTTT,TRBV27,-,TRBJ2-3,-
CASSQDSSIAGRIRPQHF,TGCGCCAGCAGCCAAGACTCGAGTATTGCAGGGCGGATCAGGCCCCAGCATTTT,TRBV4-1,-,TRBJ1-5,-
CASSSRVGTGFHEQYF,TGTGCTAGCAGCTCCCGTGTCGGGACAGGGTTTCACGAGCAGTACTTC,TRBV7-7,TRBD1,TRBJ2-7,-
CASSPRAGANVLTF,TGTGCTAGCAGCCCCAGGGCTGGGGCCAACGTCCTGACTTTC,TRBV7-7,-,TRBJ2-6,-
CSVLPSGTGNPPADTQYF,TGCAGCGTTTTGCCTTCCGGGACAGGTAACCCCCCCGCAGATACGCAGTATTTT,TRBV29-1,TRBD1,TRBJ2-3,-
CASSIVENNQPQHF,TGTGCCAGTAGTATTGTGGAGAACAATCAGCCCCAGCATTTT,TRBV19,-,TRBJ1-5,few
CAHGGQFTDTQYF,TGTGCCCACGGGGGGCAGTTCACAGATACGCAGTATTTT,TRBV6-1,-,TRBJ2-3,-
CASSLAGLAGRVTGELFF,TGTGCCAGCAGCTTAGCGGGACTAGCGGGACGGGTCACCGGGGAGCTGTTTTTT,TRBV7-2,TRBD2,TRBJ2-2,once
CASSLGGTPNEKLFF,TGCGCCAGCAGCTTGGGCGGAACACCGAATGAAAAACTGTTTTTT,TRBV5-1,-,TRBJ1-4,-
CASSLDLNYGYTF,TGTGCCAGCAGCTTAGACCTAAACTATGGCTACACCTTC,TRBV7-2,-,TRBJ1-2,-
CASSLGGRAEQFF,TGCGCCAGCAGCTTGGGGGGGCGAGCTGAGCAGTTCTTC,TRBV5-1,-,TRBJ2-1,-
CASSVKGAPGGISSYNEQFF,TGTGCCAGCAGCGTAAAGGGGGCTCCGGGAGGGATCAGCTCCTACAATGAGCAGTTCTTC,TRBV7-3,-,TRBJ2-1,-
CASSAGHRGAEAFF,TGTGCCAGCAGCGCGGGACACCGGGGGGCTGAAGCTTTCTTT,TRBV7-3,-,TRBJ1-1,-
CSGGTLTDTQYF,TGCAGCGGAGGGACACTTACAGATACGCAGTATTTT,TRBV29-1,-,TRBJ2-3,-
CAWSVQSNQPQHF,TGTGCCTGGAGTGTACAGTCCAATCAGCCCCAGCATTTT,TRBV30,-,TRBJ1-5,-
CASSDGGTGREKLFF,TGTGCCAGCAGTGATGGGGGGACAGGGCGGGAAAAACTGTTTTTT,TRBV25-1,TRBD1,TRBJ1-4,-
CASSPRSGGRPNEQFF,TGTGCCAGCAGTCCTCGAAGTGGCGGGAGACCCAATGAGCAGTTCTTC,TRBV27,TRBD2,TRBJ2-1,-
CATSRDGQGARIYGYTF,TGTGCCACCAGCAGAGATGGGCAGGGGGCGCGCATCTATGGCTACACCTTC,TRBV15,TRBD1,TRBJ1-2,many
CASSGGPNEKLFF,TGTGCCAGCAGCGGGGGGCCTAATGAAAAACTGTTTTTT,TRBV2,-,TRBJ1-4,-
CASRGSGSYEQYF,TGTGCCAGCAGGGGTAGCGGGAGCTACGAGCAGTACTTC,TRBV27,TRBD2,TRBJ2-7,-
CASSNRDSEQYF,TGTGCCAGCAGTAATAGGGACAGCGAGCAGTACTTC,TRBV6-6,TRBD1,TRBJ2-7,-
CASSLSGLGGYTF,TGTGCCAGCAGTTTATCCGGGTTGGGTGGCTACACCTTC,TRBV27,-,TRBJ1-2,many